This passage covers 13 T cell receptor beta chains from one sample sequenced in a study of a mutant IDH1 vaccine in newly diagnosed glioma. Clones were read by immunoSEQ multiplex PCR, and TCRdb kept only the in-frame ones, dropping some. The table shows around 130,000 clones, with around four fifths occurring only once. As to time point: week 11, during vaccination. Topical imiquimod was applied with each vaccine dose, which held 300 ug of mutant IDH1 20-mer peptide. Antigen specificity for these receptors is unknown. Sequenced material: PBMCs, taken from a glioma patient whose treatment included an IDH1 peptide vaccine. The source is a man aged 40-50 years with glioma.

The V gene is TRBV5-1, the J gene TRBJ1-5, with a weak D call TRBD1 (5 bases). V was trimmed by 4 bases and J by 11 bases, leaving 19 bases between them. CDR3 size: 14 residues. The germline V gene has CDR1 SGHRS and CDR2 YFSETQ. In DNA, the CDR3 is TGCGCCAGCAGCCCAGACAGCCGAGGTGGGGCCCAGCATTTT. It specifies CASSPDSRGGAQHF.

This clone turned up a few times. The chain is built from TRBV2 and TRBJ1-4; D not certain. The CDR3 length is 15 residues. CDR1 and CDR2 (germline): SNHLY, FYNNEI. V was cut by 2 bases and J by 3 bases, with 10 bases left in between. The CDR3 nucleotides are TGTGCCAGCAGTGAATTCCCTTGGGCTAATGAAAAACTGTTTTTT. Encoded protein: CASSEFPWANEKLFF.

The V and J genes are TRBV2 and TRBJ1-5, with D tentatively TRBD1 (5 bases). This CDR3 contains 14 residues. Trimming cost V 1 base and J 2 bases, with 6 bases left between them. Germline CDR1 SNHLY, CDR2 FYNNEI. CDR3 bases: TGTGCCAGCAGTGAAGTCAGGGGCAATCAGCCCCAGCATTTT. Translating it yields CASSEVRGNQPQHF.

This sequence joins TRBV7-2 and TRBJ2-7; 7 nucleotides agree with TRBD1. CDR1 and CDR2 from the germline V gene are SGHTA and FQGNSA. The CDR3 is 15 amino acids. The V and J ends lost 5 bases and 0 bases, in that order; junction bases with no gene match: 7. The CDR3 reads CASSLTGSASYEQYF. The DNA for the CDR3 is TGTGCCAGCAGCCTGACAGGGAGTGCCTCCTACGAGCAGTACTTC.

V gene TRBV7-9 combines with J gene TRBJ2-7, with D uncertain. The V end lost 1 base, the J end lost 2 bases, and 9 bases lay between the germline ends. The CDR3 loop spans 14 amino acids. Germline V lookup: CDR1 SEHNR, CDR2 FQNEAQ (reference sequence). This chain's CDR3 is CASSLVPETYEQYF. The CDR3 DNA follows: TGTGCCAGCAGCTTAGTCCCGGAGACCTACGAGCAGTACTTC.

This sequence joins TRBV30 and TRBJ2-1, with 7 nucleotides matching TRBD2. V was clipped by 2 bases and J by 8 bases; unmatched bases: 12. Germline V gene data show CDR1 as GTSNPN and CDR2 as SVGIG (reference sequence). CDR3 length: 15 residues. The CDR3 loop is CAWSNSSGPFHEQFF. The CDR3 DNA sequence: TGTGCCTGGAGTAACTCTAGCGGCCCCTTTCATGAGCAGTTCTTC.

This clone was seen only a few times. The V call is TRBV19, the J call TRBJ1-1; 7 bases line up with TRBD1. The CDR3 totals 13 residues. The germline V gene has CDR1 LNHDA and CDR2 SQIVND (reference sequence). Trimming took 4 bases from V and 4 from J; bases not matched to a gene: 3. The CDR3 bases are TGTGCCAGTAGTAGTAGACAGGGCACTGAAGCTTTCTTT. Translated: CASSSRQGTEAFF.

CDR3 DNA: TGTGCCAGCATCGCGTCCGGGGTCAGGGAGACCCAGTACTTC. It translates to CASIASGVRETQYF. This chain links TRBV7-2 with TRBJ2-5, with a tentative D call TRBD2 (5 bases). V dropped 7 bases and J dropped 5 bases, with 17 bases sitting between them. Per the germline V gene, CDR1 is SGHTA and CDR2 is FQGNSA. This CDR3 is built from 14 residues.

Notes on this clone: An end of the junction differs from the germline gene, which may be a read error. This same CDR3 is encoded by further DNA sequences in the sample. This sequence joins TRBV30 and TRBJ1-1; D perhaps matches TRBD1 (6 bases). The CDR3 is 13 amino acids. CDR1 is GTSNPN, CDR2 SVGIG, per germline (reference sequence). The CDR3 sequence: CAWSGQANTEAFF. The CDR3, as DNA: TGTGCCTGGAGTGGACAGGCGAACACCGAAGCTTTCTTT.

The chain couples TRBV7-2 to TRBJ1-1; weak D call: TRBD1 (6 bases). CDR1 SGHTA and CDR2 FQGNSA come from the germline V gene. CDR3 length equals 13 residues. The V gene lost 5 bases and the J gene lost 5 bases, with 12 bases spanning the gap. CDR3 in DNA: TGTGCCAGCAGCCTAAACAGGGCTACTGAAGCTTTCTTT. This sequence encodes CASSLNRATEAFF.

The V call is TRBV7-8, the J call TRBJ1-5, with 11 bases that match TRBD1. This CDR3 has 17 residues. Germline V gives CDR1 SGHVS, CDR2 FQNEAQ. The V and J ends lost 4 bases and 4 bases, in that order; junction bases with no gene match: 9. CDR3 residues: CASSSHPGQGVNQPQHF. For the CDR3, the DNA is TGTGCCAGCAGCTCCCACCCGGGACAGGGGGTTAATCAGCCCCAGCATTTT.

The chain recombines TRBV11-2 with TRBJ2-7, with 7 bases lining up with TRBD2. Germline V CDR1 and CDR2: SGHAT, FQNNGV. CDR3 size: 13 residues. Trimming at V came to 5 bases and at J to 6 bases, leaving 7 bases not matched to a gene. The CDR3 region has the DNA TGTGCCAGCAGCCATTGGGAGGGTAGCGAGCAGTACTTC. Its protein product is CASSHWEGSEQYF.

There are a few counts of this clone. The chain joins TRBV4-3 to TRBJ1-1, with D unclear. V was shortened by 0 bases and J by 1 base, with 3 bases between the two germline ends. CDR3 length equals 13 residues. CDR1 and CDR2 from the germline V gene are LGHNA and YSLEER. In DNA form, the CDR3 reads TGCGCCAGCAGCCAAGAAGAGAACACTGAAGCTTTCTTT. This encodes CASSQEENTEAFF.